What follows are 22 T cell receptor beta chains derived from one specimen sequenced in a study of neurological immune-mediated disorders. TCRdb redid the calling of the 5' RACE reads with MiXCR, one entry per CDR3 protein. The repertoire holds 65,000 to 80,000 distinct CDR3 sequences, with about 5% as singletons. The specimen was PBMCs. The receptors come from a woman in her 70s with multiple sclerosis.

This clonotype was counted ten times or more. The gene calls are TRBV7-2 and TRBJ1-5; D remains ambiguous. The CDR3 spans 14 residues. V lost 5 bases to trimming and J lost 3 bases, with 11 bases between them. Per germline, CDR1 SGHTA and CDR2 FQGNSA. The CDR3 region is CASSPEGYNQPQHF. CDR3 DNA: TGTGCCAGCAGCCCCGAAGGGTACAATCAGCCCCAGCATTTT.

This clonotype came up many times. The chain employs TRBV9 and TRBJ1-1; unclear D gene. This CDR3 region has 13 residues. Germline V gene sequence: CDR1 SGDLS, CDR2 YYNGEE. V was shortened by 1 base and J by 1 base, with 5 bases between the two germline ends. In DNA form, the CDR3 reads TGTGCCAGCAGCGTAAGCTCGAACACTGAAGCTTTCTTT. Encoded protein: CASSVSSNTEAFF.

The table lists this clonotype with many counts. The rearrangement links TRBV5-1 to TRBJ1-1, with 11 bases matching TRBD1. This CDR3 spans 15 amino acids. V trimming: 3 bases; J trimming: 6 bases; junction bases outside the gene matches: 7. Germline V gene data show CDR1 as SGHRS and CDR2 as YFSETQ. The CDR3 region is CASSWTGGEYSEAFF. The CDR3 DNA sequence: TGCGCCAGCAGCTGGACAGGGGGCGAGTATTCTGAAGCTTTCTTT.

This clonotype was seen ten or more times. The chain couples TRBV7-2 to TRBJ2-3; 10 positions agree with TRBD2. The CDR3 is 16 amino acids. V trimming: 6 bases; J trimming: 5 bases; junction bases outside the gene matches: 11. Germline CDR1 reads SGHTA; CDR2 reads FQGNSA. The CDR3 nucleotides are TGTGCCAGCAGACTGCAAAGCGGGAGGGCCTTAGATACGCAGTATTTT. Protein sequence: CASRLQSGRALDTQYF.

This clonotype was counted at least ten times. This chain uses TRBV6-2 or TRBV6-3 with TRBJ2-7, with D unresolved. The V gene lost 3 bases and the J gene lost 8 bases, with 8 bases spanning the gap. The germline gives CDR1 MNHEY, CDR2 SVGEGT. This CDR3 contains 11 residues. The CDR3, as DNA: TGTGCCAGCAGTTATACCCTGAAGCAGTACTTC. It specifies CASSYTLKQYF.

This clonotype has ten or more counts. V is TRBV5-4 and J is TRBJ1-3; tentative D call: TRBD1 (5 bases). V was cut by 4 bases and J by 0 bases, with 14 bases left in between. CDR3 length: 16 residues. Germline lookup yields CDR1 SGHNT and CDR2 YYREEE (reference sequence). The CDR3, as DNA: TGTGCCAGCAGCGTCGGCGGGGGTCTCTCTGGAAACACCATATATTTT. Protein product: CASSVGGGLSGNTIYF.

The sample holds many counts of this clonotype. The chain employs TRBV7-8 and TRBJ2-7, with 9 bases that match TRBD1. CDR3 length: 15 amino acids. Per the germline V gene, CDR1 is SGHVS and CDR2 is FQNEAQ. Losses at the gene ends were 4 bases for V and 3 bases for J; bases not matched to a gene: 7. The CDR3 here is CASSSQTGGVYEQYF. The CDR3 nucleotides are TGTGCCAGCAGCTCACAGACAGGGGGGGTCTACGAGCAGTACTTC. The full variable domain, completed using reference TRBV7-8 and TRBJ2-7, is GAGVSQSPRYKVAKRGQDVALRCDPISGHVSLFWYQQALGQGPEFLTYFQNEAQLDKSGLPSDRFFAERPEGSVSTLKIQRTQQEDSAVYLCASSSQTGGVYEQYFGPGTRLTVT.

The table lists this clonotype with many counts. The chain employs TRBV10-3 and TRBJ2-1, with D possibly being TRBD2 (6 bases). The CDR3 has 14 amino acids. Germline CDR1 ENHRY, CDR2 SYGVKD. The ends were cut back, 2 bases at V and 9 bases at J, with 14 bases in the middle. This CDR3 is CAISEGLGRGEQFF. The CDR3 region has the DNA TGTGCCATCAGTGAGGGTTTAGGGCGGGGTGAGCAGTTCTTC.

This clonotype was picked up many times. V gene TRBV20-1 combines with J gene TRBJ2-1, with 8 bases identical to TRBD1. V lost 5 bases and J lost 3; bases outside the gene matches: 9. Germline CDR1 is DFQATT and CDR2 is SNEGSKA (reference sequence). CDR3 size: 15 residues. CDR3 in amino acids: CSALRTGQLYNEQFF. The DNA for the CDR3 is TGCAGTGCTTTACGGACAGGGCAACTCTACAATGAGCAGTTCTTC.

This clonotype was seen many times. The chain joins TRBV14 to TRBJ2-1; D unresolved. Deletions cut 1 base from V and 5 bases from J, with 12 bases between. CDR1 SGHDN and CDR2 FVKESK come from the germline V gene. The CDR3 length is 15 residues. The CDR3: CASSQVGANHNEQFF. The CDR3 coding sequence is TGTGCCAGCAGCCAAGTAGGAGCAAACCACAATGAGCAGTTCTTC.

This clonotype has a handful of counts. This chain connects TRBV12-3 or TRBV12-4 to TRBJ1-1; maybe TRBD1 (5 bases). The CDR3 sequence is 15 residues long. Trimming took 3 bases from V and 3 from J, leaving 14 bases between them. CDR3 sequence: CASSFLRGGYTEAFF. CDR3 nucleotides: TGTGCCAGCAGTTTTCTGCGGGGCGGCTACACTGAAGCTTTCTTT.

This clonotype came up many times. This rearrangement joins TRBV10-3 to TRBJ2-7; D is ambiguous. Germline CDR1 and CDR2: ENHRY and SYGVKD. CDR3 length: 12 residues. With 4 bases removed from V and 3 bases from J, the gap between germline ends came to 7 bases. DNA of the CDR3: TGTGCCATCAGTGTAAACGGCTACGAGCAGTACTTC. Amino acids: CAISVNGYEQYF.

This clonotype was seen repeatedly, ten times or more. This chain connects TRBV5-1 to TRBJ2-1; 10 bases are a match to TRBD2. The junction had 4 bases not matched to a gene; V was cut back by 4 bases and J by 6 bases. The CDR3 length is 14 residues. The V gene's germline CDR1 is SGHRS and CDR2 YFSETQ. CDR3 in amino acids: CASSRWTSGNEQFF. The CDR3 DNA reads as TGCGCCAGCAGCCGTTGGACTAGCGGCAATGAGCAGTTCTTC. Filled out from reference TRBV5-1 and TRBJ2-1, the complete variable domain reads KAGVTQTPRYLIKTRGQQVTLSCSPISGHRSVSWYQQTPGQGLQFLFEYFSETQRNKGNFPGRFSGRQFSNSRSEMNVSTLELGDSALYLCASSRWTSGNEQFFGPGTRLTVL.

This clonotype has a count of ten or more. The CDR3: CASSLMANINEQYF. The CDR3 DNA is TGTGCCAGCAGTTTAATGGCTAATATAAACGAGCAGTACTTC. The chain has TRBV12-3 or TRBV12-4 and TRBJ2-7; D is unclear. Trimming removed 2 bases at V and 5 bases at J, with 13 bases between. The CDR3 is made up of 14 amino acids.

At least ten counts were recorded for this clonotype. This chain uses TRBV4-3 with TRBJ1-1; no firm D call. In germline, CDR1 is LGHNA, CDR2 YSLEER. This CDR3 region has 14 residues. Between the trimmed V and J ends, which lost 3 bases and 5 bases, there was a span of 13 bases. The CDR3 DNA reads as TGCGCCAGCAGCCACGAGGGCGGGAGGACTGAAGCTTTCTTT. Its protein is CASSHEGGRTEAFF.

This clonotype has ten or more counts. V is TRBV7-2 and J is TRBJ2-3, with D perhaps matching TRBD2 (5 bases). This CDR3 is 16 amino acids long. Trimming stripped 3 bases from V and 1 base from J, with 14 bases between. Germline V gene data show CDR1 as SGHTA and CDR2 as FQGNSA. CDR3 region: CASSLRAAVRTDTQYF. As DNA, the CDR3 is TGTGCCAGCAGCTTGAGGGCGGCCGTCCGCACAGATACGCAGTATTTT.

This clonotype was found many times. The V call is TRBV4-1, the J call TRBJ1-4; D call uncertain. V shed 4 bases and J shed 8 bases, with 20 bases lying between them. The CDR3 covers 16 residues. CDR1 and CDR2 (germline): MGHRA, YSYEKL. The CDR3 reads CASSPRGGHGVEKLFF. CDR3 nucleotide sequence: TGCGCCAGCAGCCCTCGAGGAGGGCACGGGGTGGAAAAACTGTTTTTT.

At least ten counts were recorded for this clonotype. This rearrangement joins TRBV12-3 or TRBV12-4 to TRBJ2-4; TRBD2 aligns across 13 bases. The CDR3 extends over 14 amino acids. With V trimmed by 6 bases and J by 8 bases, 4 bases remained unmatched. This CDR3 is CASSRTSGSDIQYF. CDR3 nucleotides: TGTGCCAGCAGCCGGACTAGCGGGAGTGACATTCAGTACTTC.

This clonotype was observed at least ten times. This rearrangement joins TRBV28 to TRBJ2-7, with TRBD1 matching over 11 bases. Germline V lookup: CDR1 MDHEN, CDR2 SYDVKM. Unmatched junction bases numbered 7, after V lost 5 bases and J lost 4 bases. The CDR3 has 15 residues. CDR3 sequence: CASSPQGQGVYEQYF. For the CDR3, the DNA is TGTGCCAGCAGTCCCCAGGGACAGGGGGTATACGAGCAGTACTTC.

This clonotype was seen repeatedly, ten times or more. V usage is TRBV12-3 or TRBV12-4 and J usage is TRBJ2-2; D not resolved. The CDR3 is made up of 13 amino acids. V was clipped by 1 base and J by 9 bases, with 9 bases between them. The CDR3 nucleotides are TGTGCCAGCAGTTTAGGGCCAGAGCGGGAGCTGTTTTTT. Translating it yields CASSLGPERELFF.

V gene TRBV21-1 combines with J gene TRBJ2-5; the table's D call of TRBD2 was not tested on the DNA. TRBV21-1 is designated a pseudogene. The CDR3 runs to 18 residues. CDR3 in DNA: TGTGCCAGCAGCCGACTAGCGGGAGCGGGGGCCTACCAAGAGACCCAGTACTTC. This sequence encodes CASSRLAGAGAYQETQYF.

At least ten counts were recorded for this clonotype. The gene calls are TRBV27 and TRBJ2-1, with 8 bases that match TRBD2. This CDR3 has 17 amino acids. J lost 6 bases, V lost 5 bases, and 15 bases had no gene match. Germline V gene data show CDR1 as MNHEY and CDR2 as SMNVEV (reference sequence). The CDR3 is CASSKGLWLAGGNEQFF. The CDR3 nucleotides read TGTGCCAGCAGTAAAGGCCTTTGGCTAGCGGGTGGCAATGAGCAGTTCTTC.